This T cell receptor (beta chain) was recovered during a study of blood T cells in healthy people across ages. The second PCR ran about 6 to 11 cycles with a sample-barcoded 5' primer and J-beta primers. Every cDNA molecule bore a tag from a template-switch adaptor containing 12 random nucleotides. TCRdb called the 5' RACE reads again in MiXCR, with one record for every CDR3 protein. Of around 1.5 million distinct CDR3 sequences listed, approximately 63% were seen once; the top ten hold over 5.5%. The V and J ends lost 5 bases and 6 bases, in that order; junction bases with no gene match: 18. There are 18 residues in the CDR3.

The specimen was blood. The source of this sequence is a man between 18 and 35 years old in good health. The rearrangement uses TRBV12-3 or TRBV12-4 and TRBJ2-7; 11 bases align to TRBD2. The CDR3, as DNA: TGTGCCAGCAGTAACGACCGCCGGGGACTAGCGGTCAGCGGCGAGCAGTACTTC. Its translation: CASSNDRRGLAVSGEQYF.